These 4 T cell receptor beta chains were all obtained from the same sample, sequenced in a study of PD-1 blockade in classical Hodgkin lymphoma. Every patient relapsed after autologous stem cell transplantation, and brentuximab vedotin exposure varied. The method was immunoSEQ multiplex PCR; TCRdb's version includes in-frame clones alone and lacks a portion of them. The sample lists about 43,000 clones; about three quarters were seen once. The input for sequencing was peripheral blood mononuclear cells (PBMCs), taken at baseline. All receptors come from a human donor with classical Hodgkin lymphoma.

The chain is built from TRBV19 and TRBJ1-2, with D hard to call. CDR1 and CDR2 (germline): LNHDA, SQIVND (reference sequence). Trimming took 7 bases from V and 4 from J, leaving 13 bases between them. CDR3 length: 13 residues. The CDR3 nucleotides read TGTGCCAGTACGGAGGGAGGTGTCTATGGCTACACCTTC. This translates into CASTEGGVYGYTF.

The V call is TRBV5-1, the J call TRBJ1-1, with 9 positions matching TRBD1. The CDR3 covers 12 residues. V was pared by 4 bases and J by 10 bases, with 5 bases of the junction left unmatched. Germline CDR1 reads SGHRS; CDR2 reads YFSETQ. CDR3 coding DNA: TGCGCCAGCAGCCCGGGACAGGGCGCAGCTTTCTTT. This translates into CASSPGQGAAFF.

This clone was picked up a small number of times. The chain combines TRBV5-4 with TRBJ2-3; D unresolved. This CDR3 spans 14 amino acids. Germline V gene lookup returns CDR1 SGHNT and CDR2 YYREEE (reference sequence). Trimming took off 0 bases at V and 3 bases at J, with 8 bases between the two ends. As DNA, the CDR3 is TGTGCCAGCAGCTTGGACGGAGTGACAGATACGCAGTATTTT. Residues: CASSLDGVTDTQYF. The full variable domain, completed using reference TRBV5-4 and TRBJ2-3, is ETGVTQSPTHLIKTRGQQVTLRCSSQSGHNTVSWYQQALGQGPQFIFQYYREEENGRGNFPPRFSGLQFPNYSSELNVNALELDDSALYLCASSLDGVTDTQYFGPGTRLTVL.

This rearrangement joins TRBV19 to TRBJ1-2, with TRBD1 matching over 7 bases. Germline CDR1 reads LNHDA; CDR2 reads SQIVND (reference sequence). With V trimmed by 4 bases and J by 5 bases, 10 bases remained unmatched. CDR3 size: 15 residues. In DNA form, the CDR3 reads TGTGCCAGTAGTACTCAACAGGGGACCCCTTATGGCTACACCTTC. Its protein product is CASSTQQGTPYGYTF.